This is a list of T cell receptor beta chains from one sample in a study of OX40 agonist ivuxolimab in advanced cancers. Method: immunoSEQ multiplex PCR; TCRdb's copy keeps in-frame clones and lacks some. The sample gives more than 60,000 clones, around 81% of which show up once; about 4.5% is in the top ten. Material: CD4+ or CD8+ T cells sorted from blood, obtained in a trial of the OX40 agonist ivuxolimab. All receptors come from an adult with an advanced solid tumor such as melanoma, head and neck, liver or kidney cancer. The CDR3 runs from the conserved cysteine through the conserved F or W. A D gene is named only where the DNA matches it firmly. Expanded clones get a size class; other rows say once, few or many, or leave the size out.

v_call	clone_size	cdr3_length	j_call	d_call	cdr3_aa	cdr3_nt
TRBV5-1	-	16	TRBJ1-1	TRBD1	CASSEGQGQKGTEAFF	TGCGCCAGCAGCGAGGGACAGGGGCAAAAGGGGACTGAAGCTTTCTTT
TRBV6-6	-	13	TRBJ1-2	TRBD1	CASRLDRVPGYTF	TGTGCCAGCAGACTAGACAGGGTTCCTGGCTACACCTTC
TRBV7-2	-	15	TRBJ1-2	-	CASSLDQGRGYGYTF	TGTGCCAGCAGCTTAGATCAGGGGCGCGGCTATGGCTACACCTTC
TRBV19	-	19	TRBJ1-4	-	CASSIDPVQRQLHNEKLFF	TGTGCCAGTAGTATAGATCCAGTGCAGCGTCAACTTCATAATGAAAAACTGTTTTTT
TRBV19	few	12	TRBJ2-3	-	CASTGSPDTQYF	TGTGCCAGTACAGGTAGTCCAGATACGCAGTATTTT
TRBV27	-	13	TRBJ2-7	-	CASRIQGSYEQYF	TGTGCCAGCAGGATACAGGGTTCCTACGAGCAGTACTTC
TRBV7-3	-	18	TRBJ2-6	TRBD1	CASSPRGQANSGANVLTF	TGTGCCAGCAGCCCACGGGGACAGGCAAACTCTGGGGCCAACGTCCTGACTTTC
TRBV6-4	-	16	TRBJ2-3	-	CASTPLRRGGADTQYF	TGTGCCAGCACCCCCCTTCGTAGGGGGGGGGCAGATACGCAGTATTTT
TRBV6-1	-	14	TRBJ1-2	-	CASSEARVGGRRTF	TGTGCCAGCAGTGAAGCCCGCGTTGGGGGCCGGCGAACCTTC
TRBV7-2	-	14	TRBJ2-3	-	CASSLAWTTDTQYF	TGTGCCAGCAGCTTGGCGTGGACCACAGATACGCAGTATTTT
TRBV14	-	14	TRBJ1-1	-	CASSQAVVGAEAFF	TGTGCCAGCAGCCAAGCGGTCGTGGGAGCTGAAGCTTTCTTT
TRBV28	few	15	TRBJ2-7	-	CASSASNVGGDEQYF	TGTGCCAGCAGTGCCTCAAATGTAGGAGGGGACGAGCAGTACTTC
TRBV5-1	-	15	TRBJ1-3	-	CASSAIGVSGNTIYF	TGCGCCAGCAGCGCCATTGGAGTTTCAGGAAACACCATATATTTT
TRBV6-6	-	15	TRBJ2-1	TRBD1	CASSSLDRGYNEQFF	TGTGCCAGCAGTTCCTTGGACAGGGGCTACAATGAGCAGTTCTTC
TRBV6-1	once	13	TRBJ1-2	-	CASSGVGVRVDTF	TGTGCCAGCAGTGGGGTTGGAGTGCGGGTCGACACCTTC
TRBV7-9	-	15	TRBJ2-1	TRBD2	CASSLATSGGFEQFF	TGTGCCAGCAGCCTCGCGACTAGCGGGGGTTTTGAGCAGTTCTTC
TRBV19	-	14	TRBJ2-7	-	CASSIRASSYEQYF	TGTGCCAGTAGTATCCGGGCTAGCTCCTACGAGCAGTACTTC
TRBV29-1	-	13	TRBJ2-1	-	CSVERGLYNEQFF	TGCAGCGTTGAGAGGGGCCTTTACAATGAGCAGTTCTTC
TRBV4-3	-	16	TRBJ1-4	TRBD1	CASSLGQGGTNEKLFF	TGCGCCAGCAGCCTCGGACAGGGGGGGACTAATGAAAAACTGTTTTTT
TRBV5-5	-	16	TRBJ2-3	TRBD1	CASSIGTGQGVDTQYF	TGTGCCAGCAGCATCGGGACGGGACAGGGTGTGGATACGCAGTATTTT
TRBV5-6	once	15	TRBJ1-5	-	CASSSAAWPNQPQHF	TGTGCCAGCAGCTCTGCCGCCTGGCCTAATCAGCCCCAGCATTTT
TRBV28	-	12	TRBJ1-2	-	CASSLFDYGYTF	TGTGCCAGCAGTTTATTTGACTATGGCTACACCTTC
TRBV18	few	16	TRBJ1-2	-	CASSPSTVGANYGYTF	TGTGCCAGCTCACCGTCGACAGTAGGAGCTAACTATGGCTACACCTTC
TRBV6-1	-	15	TRBJ1-1	TRBD1	CASSRPGQGSAEAFF	TGTGCCAGCAGTCGTCCGGGACAGGGGTCCGCTGAAGCTTTCTTT
TRBV4-1	-	16	TRBJ1-1	TRBD1	CASSAGQELQNTEAFF	TGCGCCAGCAGCGCCGGACAGGAGCTACAGAACACTGAAGCTTTCTTT
TRBV7-2	-	14	TRBJ2-3	TRBD2	CASTTSGGTDTQYF	TGTGCCAGCACGACTAGCGGGGGCACAGATACGCAGTATTTT
TRBV6-6	-	16	TRBJ2-3	TRBD2	CASSYGTSGGTDTQYF	TGTGCCAGCAGTTACGGGACTAGCGGGGGGACAGATACGCAGTATTTT
TRBV5-1	-	14	TRBJ2-3	-	CASSSEKLSDTQYF	TGCGCCAGCAGCTCCGAAAAGCTAAGCGATACGCAGTATTTT
TRBV5-1	-	16	TRBJ2-1	TRBD1	CASSPTRGSSYNEQFF	TGCGCCAGCAGCCCCACCAGGGGGAGTTCCTACAATGAGCAGTTCTTC
TRBV11-2	-	13	TRBJ1-6	-	CASSLIEEAPLHF	TGTGCCAGCAGCTTAATCGAGGAGGCACCCCTCCACTTT
TRBV5-4	-	13	TRBJ1-1	-	CASSLSSAGEAFF	TGTGCCAGCAGCTTGTCGAGTGCAGGTGAGGCTTTCTTT
TRBV19	few	12	TRBJ1-5	-	CASSIVDQPQHF	TGTGCCAGTAGTATAGTCGATCAGCCCCAGCATTTT
TRBV9	-	13	TRBJ1-5	-	CASSVGESQPQHF	TGTGCCAGCAGCGTAGGGGAGTCCCAGCCCCAGCATTTT
TRBV9	-	16	TRBJ1-3	TRBD1	CASSVWDRGSGNTIYF	TGTGCCAGCAGCGTCTGGGACAGGGGCTCTGGAAACACCATATATTTT
TRBV9	once	16	TRBJ1-1	TRBD1	CASSVDTGGARTEAFF	TGTGCCAGCAGCGTAGACACAGGGGGCGCGAGGACTGAAGCTTTCTTT
TRBV7-3	-	16	TRBJ2-3	-	CASSAQGGGFPDTQYF	TGTGCCAGCAGCGCCCAGGGAGGGGGGTTTCCAGATACGCAGTATTTT
TRBV10-3	-	11	TRBJ2-1	-	CAISTGSEQFF	TGTGCCATCAGTACAGGGAGCGAGCAGTTCTTC
TRBV9	-	14	TRBJ1-2	-	CASSGGSPLYGYTF	TGTGCCAGCAGCGGGGGTAGTCCCCTATATGGCTACACCTTC
TRBV5-8	few	14	TRBJ2-7	-	CASSPERVQYEQYF	TGTGCCAGCAGCCCGGAGAGGGTACAGTACGAGCAGTACTTC
TRBV6-1	-	13	TRBJ2-3	-	CATQKEGTDTQYF	TGTGCCACCCAGAAAGAGGGCACAGATACGCAGTATTTT